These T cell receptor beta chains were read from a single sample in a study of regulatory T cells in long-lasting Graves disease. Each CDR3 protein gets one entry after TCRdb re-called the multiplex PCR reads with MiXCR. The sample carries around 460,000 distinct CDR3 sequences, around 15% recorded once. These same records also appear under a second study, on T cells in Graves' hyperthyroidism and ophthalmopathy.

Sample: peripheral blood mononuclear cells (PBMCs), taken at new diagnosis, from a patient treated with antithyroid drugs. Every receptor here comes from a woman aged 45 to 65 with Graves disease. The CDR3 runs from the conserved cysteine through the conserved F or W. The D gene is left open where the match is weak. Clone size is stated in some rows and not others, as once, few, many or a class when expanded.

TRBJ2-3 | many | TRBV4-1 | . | TGCGCCAGCAGCCGAGGAAGCAGTGGCCTGACAGATACGCAGTATTTT | CASSRGSSGLTDTQYF
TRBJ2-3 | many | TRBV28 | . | TGTGCCAGCAGTTTGACTCTAGATACGCAGTATTTT | CASSLTLDTQYF
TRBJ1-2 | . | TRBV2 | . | TGTGCCAGCAGCATGTTGTATGGCTACACCTTC | CASSMLYGYTF
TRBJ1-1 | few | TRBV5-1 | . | TGCGCCAGCAGCTACCCCGACAGCAACACTGAAGCTTTCTTT | CASSYPDSNTEAFF
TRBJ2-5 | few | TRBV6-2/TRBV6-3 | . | TGTGCCAGCAGTTACATAGATGGACACCACGCCATCCGAGAGACCCAGTACTTC | CASSYIDGHHAIRETQYF
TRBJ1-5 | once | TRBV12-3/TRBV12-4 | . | TGTGCCAGCAGCGCCGGGTCTAACAATCAGCCCCAGCATTTT | CASSAGSNNQPQHF
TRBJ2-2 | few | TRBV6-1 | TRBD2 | TGTGCCAGCAGTACCGGGACTAGCGGCACCGGGGAGCTGTTTTTT | CASSTGTSGTGELFF
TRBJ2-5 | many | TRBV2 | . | TGTGCCAGCAGTGCCCGGACATTCCAAGAGACCCAGTACTTC | CASSARTFQETQYF
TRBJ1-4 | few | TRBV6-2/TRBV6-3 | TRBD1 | TGTGCCAGCAGTTACCAGACAGGGGTCGGTGAAAAACTGTTTTTT | CASSYQTGVGEKLFF
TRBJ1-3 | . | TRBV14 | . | TGTGCCAGCAGCCCCCAATACTCTGGAAACACCATATATTTT | CASSPQYSGNTIYF
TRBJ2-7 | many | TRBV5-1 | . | TGCGCCAGCAGCTTGGTGGGCGAGCAGTACTTC | CASSLVGEQYF
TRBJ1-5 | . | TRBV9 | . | TGTGCCAGCAGCGTTGGTGATAGCAATCAGCCCCAGCATTTT | CASSVGDSNQPQHF
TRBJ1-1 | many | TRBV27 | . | TGTGCCAGCAGTGACCTGTTCCCAAACACTGAAGCTTTCTTT | CASSDLFPNTEAFF
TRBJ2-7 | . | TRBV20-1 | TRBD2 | TGCAGTGCTAGACAGCTAGCGGGGGGCTACGAGCAGTACTTC | CSARQLAGGYEQYF
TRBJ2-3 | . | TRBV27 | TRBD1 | TGTGCCAGCAGACGACAGGGGGTTGCTTTAAGCACAGATACGCAGTATTTT | CASRRQGVALSTDTQYF
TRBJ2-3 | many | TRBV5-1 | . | TGCGCCAGCAGCTTCCGGGGCCGGGAGATAGATACGCAGTATTTT | CASSFRGREIDTQYF
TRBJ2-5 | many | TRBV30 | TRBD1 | TGTGCCTGTCAACGGGACAGGGGAAAGACCCAGTACTTC | CACQRDRGKTQYF
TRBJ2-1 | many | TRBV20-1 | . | TGCAGTGCTAACCTTTACAATGAGCAGTTCTTC | CSANLYNEQFF
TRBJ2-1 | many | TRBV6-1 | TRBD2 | TGTGCCAGCAGTCAGAGGACTAGCGGGAGCAATGAGCAGTTCTTC | CASSQRTSGSNEQFF
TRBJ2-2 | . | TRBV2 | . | TGTGCCAGCAGACAGGGAGTAGTTTCGAACACCGGGGAGCTGTTTTTT | CASRQGVVSNTGELFF
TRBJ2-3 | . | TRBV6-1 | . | TGTGCCAGCAGTGAATTCCAAGGCGCAGATACGCAGTATTTT | CASSEFQGADTQYF
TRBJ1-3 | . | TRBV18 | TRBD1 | TGTGCCAGCTCAGATTCGGACAGGGGGCATGGAAACACCATATATTTT | CASSDSDRGHGNTIYF
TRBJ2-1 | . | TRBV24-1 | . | TGTGCCACCAGTGACACTAGCTACTACAATGAGCAGTTCTTC | CATSDTSYYNEQFF
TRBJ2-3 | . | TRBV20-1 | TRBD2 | TGCAGTGCTAGCCGGACTAGCGGCACAGATACGCAGTATTTT | CSASRTSGTDTQYF
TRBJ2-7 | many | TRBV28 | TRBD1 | TGTGCCAGCGGTCGTGACAGGGGGTTTGCGTTC | CASGRDRGFAF
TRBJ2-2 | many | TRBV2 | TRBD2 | TGTGCCAGCAAACGGACTAGCGGGATAAACACCGGGGAGCTGTTTTTT | CASKRTSGINTGELFF
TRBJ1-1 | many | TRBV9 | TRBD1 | TGTGCCAGCAGCGTTCGGGACAGGGGTTACATGAACACTGAAGCTTTCTTT | CASSVRDRGYMNTEAFF
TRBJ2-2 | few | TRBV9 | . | TGTGCCAGCAGCGACCGGGACCCCCCGGTCGGGGAGCTGTTTTTT | CASSDRDPPVGELFF
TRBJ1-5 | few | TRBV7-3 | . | TGTGCCAGCAGCTTAATACCCCCCCGCATAGGGTATTTTTTTCAGCCCCAGCATTTT | CASSLIPPRIGYFFQPQHF
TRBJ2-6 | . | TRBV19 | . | TGTGCCACCCGCGGGGGCGAGGCTGGGGCCAACGTCCTGACTTTC | CATRGGEAGANVLTF
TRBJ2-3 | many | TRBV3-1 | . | TGTGCCAGCAGCCAAGGTGGACCCGGATATACGCAGTATTTT | CASSQGGPGYTQYF
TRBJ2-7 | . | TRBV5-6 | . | TGTGCCAGCAGCTTGCAAGGGGACCCCTACGAGCAGTACTTC | CASSLQGDPYEQYF
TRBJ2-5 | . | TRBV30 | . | TGTGCCTGGAGCGGGGAAGAGACCCAGTACTTC | CAWSGEETQYF
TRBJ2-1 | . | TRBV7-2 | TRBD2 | TGTGCCAGCAGCCAGATTGTGCCTAGCGGGAGGGCCGGCTCCTACAATGAGCAGTTCTTC | CASSQIVPSGRAGSYNEQFF
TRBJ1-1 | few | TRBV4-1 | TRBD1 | TGCGCCAGCAGCCCTGGACAGGGGGCGGTCACTGAAGCTTTCTTT | CASSPGQGAVTEAFF
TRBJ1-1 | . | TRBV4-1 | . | TGCGCCAGCAGCCAAGATCCGGGGGACCGATATGGTGAAGCTTTCTTT | CASSQDPGDRYGEAFF
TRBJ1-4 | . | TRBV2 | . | TGTGCCAGCATTCCAGAGAGCACTAATGAAAAACTGTTTTTT | CASIPESTNEKLFF
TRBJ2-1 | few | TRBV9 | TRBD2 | TGTGCCAGCACGCGGGGGGTAGGAGGACCCTACAATGAGCAGTTCTTC | CASTRGVGGPYNEQFF
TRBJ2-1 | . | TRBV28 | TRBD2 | TGTGCCAGCGGGACTAGCCAAAATGAGCAGTTCTTC | CASGTSQNEQFF
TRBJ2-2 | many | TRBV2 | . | TGTGCCAGCAGTGAAGGGATTGGGGGTCCGAACACCGGGGAGCTGTTTTTT | CASSEGIGGPNTGELFF
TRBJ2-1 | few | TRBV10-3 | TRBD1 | TGTGCCATCAGTACAGGGGATGAGCAGTTCTTC | CAISTGDEQFF
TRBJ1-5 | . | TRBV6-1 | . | TGTGCCAGCAGCGAACCGACAGTTAGCAATCAGCCCCGGCATTTT | CASSEPTVSNQPRHF
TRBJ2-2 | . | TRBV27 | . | TGTGCCAGCAGTTTTTTAGGGGCAGGGAACACCGGGGAGCTGTTTTTT | CASSFLGAGNTGELFF
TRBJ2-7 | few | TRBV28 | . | TGTGCCAGCCGATCCCCAGGGGAGGGATCCTACGAGCAGTACTTC | CASRSPGEGSYEQYF
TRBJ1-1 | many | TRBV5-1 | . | TGCGCCAGCAGTAACAGGAACACTGAAGCTTTCTTT | CASSNRNTEAFF
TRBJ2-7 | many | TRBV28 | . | TGTGCCAGCAGTTTATATATACACGAGCAGTACTTC | CASSLYIHEQYF
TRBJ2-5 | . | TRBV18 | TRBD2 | TGTGCCAGCTCACCACCGGGACTAGCGGTGCAAGAGACCCAGTACTTC | CASSPPGLAVQETQYF
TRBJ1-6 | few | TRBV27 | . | TGTGCCAGCAGTCTAGGTGGCAGACCTAATTCACCCCTCCACTTT | CASSLGGRPNSPLHF
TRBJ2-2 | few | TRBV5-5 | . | TGTGCCAGCAGCTTGCGAGCTAGTTCGGACCTTACCGGGGAGCTGTTTTTT | CASSLRASSDLTGELFF
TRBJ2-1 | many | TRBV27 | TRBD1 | TGTGCCAGCAGTTTTCAAAGAGACAGGGGATGGGATGAGCAGTTCTTC | CASSFQRDRGWDEQFF
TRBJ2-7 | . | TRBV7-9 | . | TGTGCCAGCAGCCCTGATGGCCGGTGGGGGGAGCTTACCTACGAGCAGTACTTC | CASSPDGRWGELTYEQYF
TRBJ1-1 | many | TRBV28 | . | TGTGCCAGCAGTTTAGGGGGGGCGCACACTGAAGCTTTCTTT | CASSLGGAHTEAFF
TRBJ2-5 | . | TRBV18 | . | TGTGCCAGCTCACCACAGGAGCAAGAGACCCAGTACTTC | CASSPQEQETQYF
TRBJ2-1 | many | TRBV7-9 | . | TGTGCAGTAGACGGGCTAGTCTACAATGAGCAGTTCTTC | CAVDGLVYNEQFF
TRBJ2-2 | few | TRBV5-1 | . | TGCGCCAGCAGTACGGGACAGAACACCGGGGAGCTGTTTTTT | CASSTGQNTGELFF
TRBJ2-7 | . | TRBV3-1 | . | TGTGCCAGCAGCCAAGACAGGGAGTCGGATTACGAGCAGTACTTC | CASSQDRESDYEQYF
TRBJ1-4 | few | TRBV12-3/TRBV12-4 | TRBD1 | TGTGCCAGCAGCCCTACAGGGGGCAAGGAAAAACTGTTTTTT | CASSPTGGKEKLFF
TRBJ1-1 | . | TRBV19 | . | TGTGCCAGTAGTTGGGCAGGTGGGGGGACTGAAGCTTTCTTT | CASSWAGGGTEAFF
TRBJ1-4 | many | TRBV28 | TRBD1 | TGTGCCAGCAGTTTAGTACGCGAGGGGGCTGGGGAAAAACTGTTTTTT | CASSLVREGAGEKLFF
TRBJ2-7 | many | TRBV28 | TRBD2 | TGTGCCAGCAGTTTATGGAAGGGACTAGCGGGCTCCTACGAGCAGTACTTC | CASSLWKGLAGSYEQYF